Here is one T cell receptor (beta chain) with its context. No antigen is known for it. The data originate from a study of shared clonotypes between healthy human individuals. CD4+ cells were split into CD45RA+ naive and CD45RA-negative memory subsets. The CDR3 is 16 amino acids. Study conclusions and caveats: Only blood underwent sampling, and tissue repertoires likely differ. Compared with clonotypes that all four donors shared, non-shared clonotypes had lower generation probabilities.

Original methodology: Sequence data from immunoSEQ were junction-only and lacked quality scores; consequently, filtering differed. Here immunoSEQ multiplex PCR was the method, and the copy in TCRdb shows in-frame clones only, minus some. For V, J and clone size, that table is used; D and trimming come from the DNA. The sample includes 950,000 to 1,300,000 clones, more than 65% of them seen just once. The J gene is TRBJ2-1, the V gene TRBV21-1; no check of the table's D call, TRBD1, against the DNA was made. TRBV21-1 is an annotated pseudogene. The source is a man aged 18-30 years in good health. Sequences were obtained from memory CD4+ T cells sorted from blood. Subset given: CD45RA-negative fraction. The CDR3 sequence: CASSKGGDRGSNEQFF. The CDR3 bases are TGTGCCAGCAGCAAAGGGGGGGACAGGGGATCCAATGAGCAGTTCTTC.